The 20 T cell receptor beta chains reported below all come from one sample, sequenced in a study of T-cell reconstitution after alpha-beta-depleted transplantation in children. It was with unique molecular identifiers that the TCRbeta library was prepared. MiXCR, run by TCRdb on the PCR reads, gives a single entry per CDR3 protein. Here the sample spans 500,000 to 650,000 distinct CDR3 sequences, about an eighth being singletons. Material: PBMCs, mostly from graft donor cells, obtained 180 days after TCRalphabeta/CD19-depleted stem cell transplant. These receptors were taken from a female patient under 10 years old who had a stem cell transplant for aplastic anemia, so the T cells may come from the graft donor.

V and J are TRBV7-9 and TRBJ2-1, with 10 bases matching TRBD2. This CDR3 region has 16 residues. With 5 bases clipped from V and 4 bases from J, the junction kept 8 bases outside the gene matches. Germline V gene data show CDR1 as SEHNR and CDR2 as FQNEAQ (reference sequence). The CDR3 DNA sequence: TGTGCCAGCAGCCCGCTAGCGGGAGTGACATACAATGAGCAGTTCTTC. This sequence encodes CASSPLAGVTYNEQFF.

The V and J genes are TRBV6-1 and TRBJ1-5; the D gene is possibly TRBD1 (6 bases). This CDR3 has 16 amino acids. Germline loops: CDR1 MNHNS, CDR2 SASEGT. V lost 6 bases, J lost 7 bases, and 22 bases lay in between. This chain's CDR3 is CASSSLWGGGLQPQHF. The CDR3 region has the DNA TGTGCCAGCAGCTCCCTCTGGGGGGGGGGCCTACAGCCCCAGCATTTT.

The chain joins TRBV5-1 to TRBJ2-3; 14 bases are shared with TRBD2. The ends lost 4 bases at V and 5 bases at J; junction bases unmatched: 3. Germline V CDR1 and CDR2: SGHRS, YFSETQ. There are 15 residues in the CDR3. The CDR3 DNA reads as TGCGCCAGCAGCCGGGGACTAGCGGGAGAAGATACGCAGTATTTT. Amino acids: CASSRGLAGEDTQYF.

This clonotype was detected a few times. V is TRBV20-1 and J is TRBJ2-6; 9 nucleotides line up with TRBD1. The CDR3 spans 19 residues. Trimming cost V 2 bases and J 4 bases; bases outside gene matches: 15. CDR1 and CDR2 (germline): DFQATT, SNEGSKA (reference sequence). The CDR3 bases are TGCAGTGCTAGACATCCCGGGACAGGGTTTCGTTACGGGGCCAACGTCCTGACTTTC. This gives the protein CSARHPGTGFRYGANVLTF.

This clonotype has only a few counts. The rearrangement links TRBV15 to TRBJ1-5; tentatively, D is TRBD1 (6 bases). V lost 0 bases, J lost 1 base, and 13 bases lay in between. The V gene's germline CDR1 is LNHNV and CDR2 YYDKDF (reference sequence). This CDR3 comprises 17 residues. The CDR3 DNA is TGTGCCACCAGCAGAGATCACAGGGCGGCGAGCAATCAGCCCCAGCATTTT. It yields the protein CATSRDHRAASNQPQHF. Complete variable domain (other parts from reference TRBV15 and TRBJ1-5): DAMVIQNPRYQVTQFGKPVTLSCSQTLNHNVMYWYQQKSSQAPKLLFHYYDKDFNNEADTPDNFQSRRPNTSFCFLDIRSPGLGDTAMYLCATSRDHRAASNQPQHFGDGTRLSIL.

There are many counts of this clonotype. The genes are TRBV29-1 and TRBJ2-5; 7 bases are shared with TRBD1. The CDR3 totals 13 residues. Trimming cost V 2 bases and J 5 bases; bases outside gene matches: 5. Germline values: CDR1 SQVTM, CDR2 ANQGSEA. CDR3 residues: CSVEPRGQETQYF. In nucleotides, the CDR3 is TGCAGCGTTGAACCCAGGGGACAGGAGACCCAGTACTTC.

V is TRBV20-1 and J is TRBJ2-1, with D possibly being TRBD2 (5 bases). Germline assignment: CDR1 DFQATT and CDR2 SNEGSKA (reference sequence). The CDR3 loop spans 14 amino acids. V shed 6 bases and J shed 2 bases, with 14 bases lying between them. The CDR3 nucleotides are TGCAGTGCCGAGCGGACCAGTCCCTACAATGAGCAGTTCTTC. It is translated as CSAERTSPYNEQFF.

This clonotype was seen a handful of times. This chain links TRBV28 with TRBJ2-1; 12 bases match TRBD1. This CDR3 spans 14 amino acids. The germline CDR1 and CDR2 sequences are MDHEN and SYDVKM. Germline trimming cut 6 bases from V and 6 bases from J; bases unmatched to any gene: 3. CDR3 sequence reads: CASRRDRGLNEQFF. The DNA of the CDR3 is TGTGCCAGCAGGAGGGACAGGGGGCTCAATGAGCAGTTCTTC.

This clonotype was seen a few times. The V and J genes are TRBV11-2 and TRBJ2-5; TRBD2 is a possible D gene (6 bases). Trimming took 3 bases from V and 1 from J, leaving 18 bases between them. The CDR3 totals 17 residues. The germline gives CDR1 SGHAT, CDR2 FQNNGV. The CDR3 loop is CASSFRPKRATQETQYF. CDR3 bases: TGTGCCAGCAGCTTCCGACCAAAGCGGGCCACCCAAGAGACCCAGTACTTC.

The CDR3 reads CASSPPALGTSGSRFF. The CDR3 nucleotides read TGTGCCAGCTCACCACCGGCTCTAGGGACTAGCGGGAGTAGGTTCTTC. This chain links TRBV18 with TRBJ2-1, with 14 bases aligning to TRBD2. Looked up from germline, CDR1 is KGHSH and CDR2 is LQKENI. J gave up 15 bases and V 0 bases, and 10 bases lay outside the gene matches. The CDR3 spans 16 residues.

On this clonotype: A single base separates this from a much larger clone, so it may be a read error. This chain connects TRBV28 to TRBJ2-3; 7 nucleotides match TRBD2. CDR3 length equals 14 residues. In germline, CDR1 is MDHEN, CDR2 SYDVKM. CDR3 coding DNA: TGTGCCAACAGTCCGGGACTATGGGCAGATACGCAGTATTTT. Its translation: CANSPGLWADTQYF.

The chain recombines TRBV5-4 with TRBJ2-2; D may be TRBD2 (6 bases). Germline assignment: CDR1 SGHNT and CDR2 YYREEE (reference sequence). With 4 bases removed from V and 0 bases from J, the gap between germline ends came to 13 bases. The CDR3 is 16 amino acids. Written as DNA, the CDR3 is TGTGCCAGCAGCAACGGACTACCCACGAACACCGGGGAGCTGTTTTTT. Translated, it gives CASSNGLPTNTGELFF.

The J gene is TRBJ2-3, the V gene TRBV4-2; 7 nucleotides align to TRBD2. This CDR3 has 16 amino acids. The V gene's germline CDR1 is LGHNA and CDR2 YNFKEQ. V trimming: 0 bases; J trimming: 4 bases; junction bases outside the gene matches: 7. The CDR3 DNA reads as TGTGCCAGCAGCCAAGATTACAGCGGGGTCCCAGATACGCAGTATTTT. It yields the protein CASSQDYSGVPDTQYF.

This CDR3 reads CASSYRTLYEQYV. CDR3 DNA: TGCGCCAGCAGTTACCGTACCCTCTACGAGCAGTACGTC. The genes are TRBV5-1 and TRBJ2-7, with D unclear. CDR1 and CDR2 from the germline V gene are SGHRS and YFSETQ. V gave up 5 bases and J gave up 3 bases, with 12 bases separating them. CDR3 length equals 13 residues.

The V call is TRBV5-6, the J call TRBJ2-3; 9 bases match TRBD2. Per the germline V gene, CDR1 is SGHDT and CDR2 is YYEEEE. V dropped 7 bases and J dropped 2; count of bases not matched to a gene: 8. The CDR3 has 15 residues. The CDR3 DNA sequence: TGTGCCAGCTATGGAATAGCGGGGGTCACAGATACGCAGTATTTT. This encodes CASYGIAGVTDTQYF.

Points on this clonotype: This sequence may be a read error, since a much larger clone differs from it by one base. This chain joins TRBV6-5 and TRBJ2-1; tentatively, D is TRBD2 (6 bases). Germline values: CDR1 MNHEY, CDR2 SVGAGI. CDR3 length: 19 residues. The CDR3 sequence is CVSSYWGGTDPRIYNEQFF. The CDR3 DNA is TGTGTCAGCAGTTACTGGGGAGGTACAGACCCACGAATTTACAATGAGCAGTTCTTC.

The V call is TRBV5-1, the J call TRBJ1-1; a weak D match, TRBD1 (5 bases). The CDR3 is made up of 16 amino acids. V shed 3 bases and J shed 1 base, with 16 bases lying between them. Germline values: CDR1 SGHRS, CDR2 YFSETQ. DNA for the CDR3: TGCGCCAGCAGCTGGGGGACGGATAGTAAGAACACTGAAGCTTTCTTT. Its translation is CASSWGTDSKNTEAFF.

In this sample, this clonotype turned up many times. The rearrangement joins TRBV12-3 or TRBV12-4 to TRBJ2-5; the D gene is possibly TRBD2 (5 bases). V lost 5 bases and J 0 bases, leaving 10 bases between the germline ends. This CDR3 is built from 14 residues. In nucleotides, the CDR3 is TGTGCCAGCAGTCAAAGCGGTTACCAAGAGACCCAGTACTTC. Protein product: CASSQSGYQETQYF.

This clonotype showed up just a few times. The chain recombines TRBV24-1 with TRBJ2-1; 12 bases agree with TRBD2. The length of the CDR3 is 15 residues. The ends lost 6 bases at V and 3 bases at J; junction bases unmatched: 2. Germline V gives CDR1 KGHDR, CDR2 SFDVKD. The DNA for the CDR3 is TGTGCCACCAGTCTAGCGGGAGGGGTCTACAATGAGCAGTTCTTC. Its translation: CATSLAGGVYNEQFF.

The sample holds a few counts of this clonotype. The genes are TRBV24-1 and TRBJ2-6, with TRBD1 matching over 8 bases. Germline CDR1 and CDR2: KGHDR and SFDVKD. V shed 6 bases and J 1 base; nucleotides not matched to a gene: 10. The CDR3 totals 18 residues. The CDR3 here is CATSSRTGTPSGANVLTF. CDR3 sequence (DNA): TGTGCCACCAGTTCGAGGACAGGGACCCCATCTGGGGCCAACGTCCTGACTTTC.